The rows below give T cell receptor beta chains drawn from one sample of a study of regulatory and conventional T cells in RAG deficiency. TCRdb's table, derived via immunoSEQ multiplex PCR, lists solely in-frame clones and lacks some. The sample has 9,400 or so clones, roughly nine tenths seen once; the top ten hold 1% to 1.5%. The sample was also linked to a second study, of regulatory T cells.

Source material: Tregs sorted from blood. The receptor set was obtained from a human donor in good health. Both conserved end residues are part of each CDR3. The order of the fields is CDR3 length, D gene, V gene, J gene, clone size, CDR3 DNA, CDR3 protein. A D gene is named only where the DNA matches it firmly. Where a row states a size, it is once, few, many or the class of an expanded clone; other rows omit it.

length: 15; D: NA; V: TRBV7-8; J: TRBJ1-2; size: NA; DNA: TGTGCCAGCAGCTTAGGGCCCAAGACTAACTATGGCTACACCTTC; CDR3: CASSLGPKTNYGYTF
length: 12; D: TRBD1; V: TRBV11-2; J: TRBJ2-1; size: NA; DNA: TGTGCCAGCCTATCGACAGGGGTCGGGCAGTTCTTC; CDR3: CASLSTGVGQFF
length: 12; D: NA; V: TRBV7-9; J: TRBJ2-1; size: NA; DNA: TGTGCCAGCAGCCCAACGGGACCCTATCTGTTCTTC; CDR3: CASSPTGPYLFF
length: 14; D: TRBD1; V: TRBV4-2; J: TRBJ2-5; size: NA; DNA: TGTGCCAGCAGCCAAGCTACAGGGGTCGAGACCCAGTACTTC; CDR3: CASSQATGVETQYF
length: 16; D: TRBD1; V: TRBV4-2; J: TRBJ2-1; size: NA; DNA: TGTGCCAGCAGCCACCGGACAGGGAGCTCCTACAATGAGCAGTTCTTC; CDR3: CASSHRTGSSYNEQFF
length: 15; D: NA; V: TRBV10-1; J: TRBJ1-5; size: NA; DNA: TGCGCCAGCAGCTCGGTCGGCAGGGGCAATCAGCCCCAGCATTTT; CDR3: CASSSVGRGNQPQHF
length: 14; D: TRBD2; V: TRBV6-6; J: TRBJ2-7; size: NA; DNA: TGTGCCAGCAGTTTAAGCGGGATAAACTACGAGCAGTACTTC; CDR3: CASSLSGINYEQYF
length: 13; D: NA; V: TRBV11-3; J: TRBJ2-5; size: few; DNA: TGTGCCAGCAGCTTCCGGGATCCCCGGTCCCAGTACTTC; CDR3: CASSFRDPRSQYF
length: 14; D: NA; V: TRBV6-1; J: TRBJ2-3; size: NA; DNA: TGTGCCAGCGCGCTTGGGGGGAGCACAGATACGCAGTATTTT; CDR3: CASALGGSTDTQYF
length: 14; D: NA; V: TRBV28; J: TRBJ1-4; size: few; DNA: TGTGCCAGCAGTTCCCCCGTGGGGAAAGAAAAACTGTTTTTT; CDR3: CASSSPVGKEKLFF
length: 14; D: TRBD1; V: TRBV7-9; J: TRBJ1-6; size: NA; DNA: TGTGCCAGCAGCTCGGGACAGGAAGCTTCACCCCTCCACTTT; CDR3: CASSSGQEASPLHF
length: 15; D: NA; V: TRBV19; J: TRBJ1-3; size: NA; DNA: TGTGCCAGTAGCCCGGGACGGGTATCTGGAAACACCATATATTTT; CDR3: CASSPGRVSGNTIYF
length: 16; D: NA; V: TRBV11-3; J: TRBJ2-1; size: NA; DNA: TGTGCCAGCAGCTTCCGACGGACGAGCCGCTACAATGAGCAGTTCTTC; CDR3: CASSFRRTSRYNEQFF
length: 15; D: TRBD2; V: TRBV5-6; J: TRBJ2-3; size: NA; DNA: TGTGCCAGCAGCGGCTATAGCGGGGGCACAGATACGCAGTATTTT; CDR3: CASSGYSGGTDTQYF
length: 13; D: NA; V: TRBV5-1; J: TRBJ1-4; size: NA; DNA: TGCGCCAGCAGCCCGGGACCCTATGAAAAACTGTTTTTT; CDR3: CASSPGPYEKLFF
length: 15; D: NA; V: TRBV23-1; J: TRBJ1-1; size: once; DNA: TGCGCCAGCAGCCATCATCCACAGGGTGGCGCTGAAGCTTTCTTT; CDR3: CASSHHPQGGAEAFF
length: 14; D: NA; V: TRBV4-1; J: TRBJ2-1; size: NA; DNA: TGCGCCAGCAGCCAAGATCGCTTTAACAATGAGCAGTTCTTC; CDR3: CASSQDRFNNEQFF
length: 16; D: NA; V: TRBV2; J: TRBJ2-2; size: NA; DNA: TGTGCCAGCAGTGAACACTTTAAGGACAGAACCGGGGAGCTGTTTTTT; CDR3: CASSEHFKDRTGELFF
length: 12; D: NA; V: TRBV30; J: TRBJ2-2; size: NA; DNA: TGTGCCTGGATAAGTGGGCCCGGGGAGCTGTTTTTT; CDR3: CAWISGPGELFF
length: 13; D: NA; V: TRBV14; J: TRBJ1-2; size: NA; DNA: TGTGCCAGCAGCCCGGGACCGCACTATGGCTACACCTTC; CDR3: CASSPGPHYGYTF
length: 14; D: NA; V: TRBV28; J: TRBJ2-7; size: NA; DNA: TGTGCCAGCAGTTCCGCGGGGAAGGCCAACGAGCAGTACTTC; CDR3: CASSSAGKANEQYF
length: 12; D: NA; V: TRBV11-3; J: TRBJ2-7; size: NA; DNA: TGTGCCAGCAGCTTAGATCCAACAGAGCAGTACTTC; CDR3: CASSLDPTEQYF
length: 14; D: NA; V: TRBV5-8; J: TRBJ2-2; size: NA; DNA: TGTGCCAGCAGCCCGATCGTCGACACCGGGGAGCTGTTTTTT; CDR3: CASSPIVDTGELFF
length: 18; D: NA; V: TRBV21-1; J: TRBJ1-6; size: NA; DNA: TGTGCCAGCAGCAGCGATGTAGCTACACTACATCATAATTCACCCCTCCACTTT; CDR3: CASSSDVATLHHNSPLHF
length: 16; D: TRBD1; V: TRBV30; J: TRBJ1-6; size: NA; DNA: TGTGCCTGGAGTAGGTGGCAGGGGGCGATTGGATCACCCCTCCACTTT; CDR3: CAWSRWQGAIGSPLHF
length: 18; D: TRBD1; V: TRBV12-5; J: TRBJ1-1; size: NA; DNA: TGTGCTAGTGGTTTACAACCGGGACAGGGGGCAATGAACACTGAAGCTTTCTTT; CDR3: CASGLQPGQGAMNTEAFF
length: 14; D: TRBD1; V: TRBV6-1; J: TRBJ1-4; size: NA; DNA: TGTGCCAGCAGTGGGACAGGGCGGGGCGAAAAACTGTTTTTT; CDR3: CASSGTGRGEKLFF
length: 14; D: TRBD1; V: TRBV7-9; J: TRBJ1-2; size: NA; DNA: TGTGCCAGCAGCTCAGGGGGTTCTAACTATGGCTACACCTTC; CDR3: CASSSGGSNYGYTF
length: 8; D: NA; V: TRBV19; J: TRBJ2-7; size: NA; DNA: TGTGCCAGTAACCGAAAGTACTTC; CDR3: CASNRKYF
length: 18; D: NA; V: TRBV21-1; J: TRBJ2-6; size: NA; DNA: TGTGCCAGCAGCCTTACCCTGCTACAACAAAGTCGGGCCAACGTCCTGACTTTC; CDR3: CASSLTLLQQSRANVLTF
length: 15; D: TRBD2; V: TRBV5-1; J: TRBJ2-5; size: NA; DNA: TGCGCCAGCAGCTTGGCTAGCGGGGACGGGGAGACCCAGTACTTC; CDR3: CASSLASGDGETQYF
length: 13; D: NA; V: TRBV29-1; J: TRBJ1-1; size: NA; DNA: TGCAGCGTGGCGGTGACAGGGAACACTGAAGCTTTCTTT; CDR3: CSVAVTGNTEAFF
length: 14; D: NA; V: TRBV14; J: TRBJ1-2; size: NA; DNA: TGTGCCAGCAGCCAAGATTTTCGGGCCTATGGCTACACCTTC; CDR3: CASSQDFRAYGYTF
length: 14; D: NA; V: TRBV4-1; J: TRBJ1-2; size: once; DNA: TGCGCCAGCAGCCAAGAATACAGACACTATGGCTACACCTTC; CDR3: CASSQEYRHYGYTF
length: 15; D: TRBD1; V: TRBV27; J: TRBJ1-6; size: NA; DNA: TGTGCCAGCAGTTTAACGGGACAGGCTAATTCACCCCTCCACTTT; CDR3: CASSLTGQANSPLHF
length: 15; D: TRBD2; V: TRBV30; J: TRBJ2-7; size: NA; DNA: TGTGCCTGGAGCACCCGCGAAGCGGGAGTTCGCGAGCAGTACTTC; CDR3: CAWSTREAGVREQYF
length: 16; D: TRBD1; V: TRBV5-1; J: TRBJ2-7; size: NA; DNA: TGCGCCAGCAGCTTGGATTTTGGCAGGGGGTCTAGTGAGCAGTACTTC; CDR3: CASSLDFGRGSSEQYF
length: 15; D: NA; V: TRBV6-1; J: TRBJ2-3; size: NA; DNA: TGTGCCAGCGGGCGAGGACGGGGGCTCACAGATACGCAGTATTTT; CDR3: CASGRGRGLTDTQYF
length: 14; D: NA; V: TRBV19; J: TRBJ2-7; size: NA; DNA: TGTGCCAGTAGTATAGGGGGCTTCTCCTACGAGCAGTACTTC; CDR3: CASSIGGFSYEQYF